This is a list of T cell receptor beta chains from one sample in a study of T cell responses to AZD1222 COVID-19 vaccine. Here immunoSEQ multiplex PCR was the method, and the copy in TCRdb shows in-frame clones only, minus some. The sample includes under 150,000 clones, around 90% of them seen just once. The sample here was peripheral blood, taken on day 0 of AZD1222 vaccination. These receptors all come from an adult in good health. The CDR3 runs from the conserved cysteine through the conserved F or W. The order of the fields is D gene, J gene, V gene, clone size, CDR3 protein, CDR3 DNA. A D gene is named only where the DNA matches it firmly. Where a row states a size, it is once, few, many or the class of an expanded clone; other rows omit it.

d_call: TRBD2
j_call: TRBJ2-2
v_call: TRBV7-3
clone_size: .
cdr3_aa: CASSLKWLAANTGELFF
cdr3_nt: TGTGCCAGCAGCTTAAAGTGGCTAGCGGCGAACACCGGGGAGCTGTTTTTT

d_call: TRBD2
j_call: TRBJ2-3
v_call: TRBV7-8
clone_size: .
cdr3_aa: CASSFPSGGNTDTQYF
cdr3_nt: TGTGCCAGCAGCTTTCCTAGCGGGGGGAACACAGATACGCAGTATTTT

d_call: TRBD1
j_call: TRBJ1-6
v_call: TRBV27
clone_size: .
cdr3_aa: CASRYAGGAGSPLHF
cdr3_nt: TGTGCCAGCAGATACGCAGGGGGCGCAGGATCACCCCTCCACTTT

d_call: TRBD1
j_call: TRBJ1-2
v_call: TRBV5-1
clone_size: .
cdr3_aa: CASSEPGQSNYGYTF
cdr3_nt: TGCGCCAGCAGCGAACCGGGACAGAGTAACTATGGCTACACCTTC

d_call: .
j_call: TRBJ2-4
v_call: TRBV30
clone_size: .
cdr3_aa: CAWSVSPTGIQYF
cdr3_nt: TGTGCCTGGAGTGTATCACCCACGGGCATTCAGTACTTC

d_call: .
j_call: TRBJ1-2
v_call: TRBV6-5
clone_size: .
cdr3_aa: CASGQGPWAYGYTF
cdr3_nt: TGTGCCAGCGGGCAGGGTCCTTGGGCGTATGGCTACACCTTC

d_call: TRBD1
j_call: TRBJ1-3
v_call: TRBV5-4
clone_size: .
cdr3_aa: CASSARQTGGGNTIYF
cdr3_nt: TGTGCCAGCAGCGCCCGACAGACAGGGGGTGGAAACACCATATATTTT

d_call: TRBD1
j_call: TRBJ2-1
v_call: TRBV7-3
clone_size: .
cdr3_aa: CASSSRGQETPKDEQFF
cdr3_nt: TGTGCCAGCAGCTCCCGGGGACAGGAGACACCTAAGGATGAGCAGTTCTTC

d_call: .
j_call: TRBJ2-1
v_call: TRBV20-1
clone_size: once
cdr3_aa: CSASRWGSSYNEQFF
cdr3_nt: TGCAGTGCTAGTAGGTGGGGGAGCTCCTACAATGAGCAGTTCTTC

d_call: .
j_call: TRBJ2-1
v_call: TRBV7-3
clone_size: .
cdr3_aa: CASSFRQTNEQFF
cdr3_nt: TGTGCCAGCAGCTTTCGACAGACCAATGAGCAGTTCTTC

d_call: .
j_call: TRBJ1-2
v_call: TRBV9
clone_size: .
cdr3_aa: CASSDRDGTFTMADYTF
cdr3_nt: TGTGCCAGCAGCGATCGGGACGGAACCTTTACTATGGCTGACTACACCTTC

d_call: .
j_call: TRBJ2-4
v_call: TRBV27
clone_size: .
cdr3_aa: CASSPGQLAKNIQYF
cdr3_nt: TGTGCCAGCAGTCCTGGACAGCTAGCCAAAAACATTCAGTACTTC

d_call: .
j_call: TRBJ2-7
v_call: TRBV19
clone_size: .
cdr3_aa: CASSIGSGPSYEQYF
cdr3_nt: TGTGCCAGTAGTATAGGGAGCGGGCCCTCCTACGAGCAGTACTTC

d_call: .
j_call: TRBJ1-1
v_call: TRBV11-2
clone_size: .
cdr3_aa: CASSPLGAPGTEAFF
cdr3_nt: TGTGCCAGCAGCCCCCTAGGTGCGCCGGGGACTGAAGCTTTCTTT

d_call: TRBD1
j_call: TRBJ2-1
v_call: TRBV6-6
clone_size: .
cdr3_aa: CASAKAGTGPTNEQFF
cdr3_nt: TGTGCCAGCGCTAAAGCTGGGACAGGGCCTACAAATGAGCAGTTCTTC

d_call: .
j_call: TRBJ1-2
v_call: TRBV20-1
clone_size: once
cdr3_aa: CSASGAAGYTF
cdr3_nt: TGCAGTGCTAGTGGGGCGGCTGGCTACACCTTC

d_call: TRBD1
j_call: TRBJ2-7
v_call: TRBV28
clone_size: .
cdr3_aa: CASSFGTGIYEQYF
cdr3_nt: TGTGCCAGCAGTTTCGGGACAGGGATTTACGAGCAGTACTTC

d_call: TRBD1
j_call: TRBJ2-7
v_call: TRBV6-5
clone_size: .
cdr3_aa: CASSHTGTGTYEQYF
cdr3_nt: TGTGCCAGCAGCCACACCGGGACAGGGACCTACGAGCAGTACTTC

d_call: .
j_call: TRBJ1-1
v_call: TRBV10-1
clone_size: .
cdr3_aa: CASRRGKDTEAFF
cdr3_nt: TGCGCCAGCAGGAGGGGGAAGGACACTGAAGCTTTCTTT

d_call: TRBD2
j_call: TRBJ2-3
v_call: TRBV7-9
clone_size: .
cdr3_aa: CASSLGWDSGRRTDTQYF
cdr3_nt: TGTGCCAGCAGCTTAGGGTGGGATAGCGGGAGGCGCACAGATACGCAGTATTTT